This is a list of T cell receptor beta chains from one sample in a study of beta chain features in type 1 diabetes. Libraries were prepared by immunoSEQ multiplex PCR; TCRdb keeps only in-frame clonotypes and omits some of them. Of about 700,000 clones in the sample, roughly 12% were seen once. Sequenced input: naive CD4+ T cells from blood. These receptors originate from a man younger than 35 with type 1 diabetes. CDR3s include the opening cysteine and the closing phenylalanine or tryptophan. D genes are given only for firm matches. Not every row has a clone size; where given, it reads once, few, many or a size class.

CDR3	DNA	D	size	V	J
CASRLGTGALSGANVLTF	TGTGCCAGCAGACTGGGGACAGGGGCTTTATCTGGGGCCAACGTCCTGACTTTC	TRBD1	.	TRBV7-9	TRBJ2-6
CAWSRQGINQPQHF	TGTGCCTGGAGTAGGCAGGGGATCAATCAGCCCCAGCATTTT	.	.	TRBV30	TRBJ1-5
CASSRSSGNTIYF	TGTGCCAGCAGCCGGAGCTCTGGAAACACCATATATTTT	.	.	TRBV11-2	TRBJ1-3
CASSPRDSSYNEQFF	TGTGCCAGCAGCCCACGGGACAGCTCCTACAATGAGCAGTTCTTC	TRBD1	.	TRBV7-9	TRBJ2-1
CASGLARKRGDTDTQYF	TGTGCTAGTGGTTTGGCTCGGAAGCGGGGGGACACAGATACGCAGTATTTT	TRBD2	.	TRBV12-5	TRBJ2-3
CASSFGGGDFGGYTF	TGTGCCAGCAGCTTTGGAGGGGGCGATTTCGGTGGCTACACCTTC	TRBD1	few	TRBV7-9	TRBJ1-2
CATSRVQGGYGYTF	TGTGCCACCAGCAGAGTTCAGGGTGGCTATGGCTACACCTTC	.	.	TRBV15	TRBJ1-2
CSVSPGFMATEAFF	TGCAGCGTCAGCCCAGGGTTTATGGCGACTGAAGCTTTCTTT	.	few	TRBV29-1	TRBJ1-1
CAWKQETQYF	TGTGCCTGGAAACAGGAGACCCAGTACTTC	.	.	TRBV30	TRBJ2-5
CASSPEWNTEAFF	TGTGCCAGCAGTCCCGAGTGGAACACTGAAGCTTTCTTT	.	.	TRBV6-5	TRBJ1-1
CATSRDRSSDIQYF	TGTGCCACCAGCAGAGATCGTTCGTCGGACATTCAGTACTTC	.	few	TRBV15	TRBJ2-4
CASSPPGQGVLPQHF	TGTGCCAGCTCACCACCGGGACAGGGGGTGCTGCCCCAGCATTTT	TRBD1	.	TRBV18	TRBJ1-5
CGTLFGNSPLHF	TGTGGGACACTCTTCGGTAATTCACCCCTCCACTTT	.	few	TRBV6-1	TRBJ1-6
CASSLDFGELMCTF	TGTGCCAGCAGCTTAGATTTCGGAGAGCTGATGTGCACCTTC	.	few	TRBV7-2	TRBJ1-2
CAWRVGQYNEQFF	TGTGCCTGGAGGGTGGGACAGTACAATGAGCAGTTCTTC	TRBD1	.	TRBV30	TRBJ2-1
CASTSAGVAETQYF	TGCGCCAGCACCTCAGCAGGCGTGGCAGAGACCCAGTACTTC	.	.	TRBV5-1	TRBJ2-5
CATSRDITSTDTQYF	TGTGCCACCAGCAGAGATATCACCAGCACAGATACGCAGTATTTT	.	few	TRBV15	TRBJ2-3
CASSQASNDRDPYEQYF	TGTGCCAGCAGCCAAGCTTCCAACGACCGGGACCCCTACGAGCAGTACTTC	.	.	TRBV4-2	TRBJ2-7
CASSPGGVFQPQHF	TGTGCCAGCAGCCCGGGGGGTGTTTTTCAGCCCCAGCATTTT	.	few	TRBV9	TRBJ1-5
CASSQGQATNYGYTF	TGTGCCAGCAGCCAAGGACAGGCGACTAACTATGGCTACACCTTC	TRBD1	few	TRBV9	TRBJ1-2
CAWSVMRGTGGNEKLFF	TGTGCCTGGAGTGTAATGAGGGGGACAGGGGGGAATGAAAAACTGTTTTTT	TRBD1	few	TRBV30	TRBJ1-4
CASSEGPTANYGYTF	TGTGCCAGCAGTGAAGGCCCGACTGCGAACTATGGCTACACCTTC	.	.	TRBV6-1	TRBJ1-2
CSVGEPDDQPQHF	TGCAGCGTTGGAGAACCCGATGATCAGCCCCAGCATTTT	.	.	TRBV29-1	TRBJ1-5
CASSQTVEAFF	TGTGCCAGCAGTCAGACAGTTGAAGCTTTCTTT	.	.	TRBV14	TRBJ1-1
CASSPGTGPYNEQFF	TGTGCCAGCTCACCTGGGACAGGGCCCTACAATGAGCAGTTCTTC	TRBD1	few	TRBV18	TRBJ2-1
CAISRGNYGYTF	TGTGCCATCAGTCGGGGGAACTATGGCTACACCTTC	.	few	TRBV10-3	TRBJ1-2
CASSVADETQYF	TGTGCCAGCAGCGTTGCAGACGAGACCCAGTACTTC	.	few	TRBV7-9	TRBJ2-5
CASLAGQQILSSTDTQYF	TGTGCCAGTCTAGCCGGACAGCAGATCTTATCTAGCACAGATACGCAGTATTTT	.	once	TRBV28	TRBJ2-3
CASTTANYGYTF	TGTGCCAGCACCACAGCTAACTATGGCTACACCTTC	.	few	TRBV7-2	TRBJ1-2
CASRRGHYNEQFF	TGTGCCAGTAGGAGGGGACACTACAATGAGCAGTTCTTC	.	few	TRBV19	TRBJ2-1
CAWSKLDEQYF	TGTGCCTGGAGTAAGTTAGACGAGCAGTACTTC	.	.	TRBV30	TRBJ2-7
CASSGGGRTGELFF	TGTGCCAGCAGTGGGGGAGGCAGGACCGGGGAGCTGTTTTTT	.	once	TRBV2	TRBJ2-2
CASSPGTGVYEQYF	TGTGCCAGCAGTCCCGGGACAGGGGTCTACGAGCAGTACTTC	TRBD1	few	TRBV7-9	TRBJ2-7
CAWRLGGHEQYF	TGTGCCTGGAGATTGGGGGGCCACGAGCAGTACTTC	.	.	TRBV30	TRBJ2-7
CASSEPGFSSYNEQFF	TGCGCCAGCAGTGAGCCAGGTTTCAGCTCCTACAATGAGCAGTTCTTC	.	.	TRBV10-1	TRBJ2-1
CASSPSRDLYGYTF	TGCGCCAGCAGCCCTTCTAGGGACCTCTATGGCTACACCTTC	.	.	TRBV5-1	TRBJ1-2
CASSFDYEQYF	TGTGCCAGCAGCTTCGACTACGAGCAGTACTTC	.	.	TRBV7-9	TRBJ2-7
CASSAKGGAGYGYTF	TGTGCCAGCAGCGCCAAAGGGGGCGCCGGCTATGGCTACACCTTC	TRBD1	.	TRBV5-4	TRBJ1-2
CASSPSPTRAGVDSPLHF	TGTGCCAGCTCACCAAGTCCGACGAGGGCTGGGGTTGATTCACCCCTCCACTTT	.	.	TRBV18	TRBJ1-6
CAWRAPQDFSGEKLFF	TGTGCCTGGAGGGCCCCCCAGGACTTCTCGGGTGAAAAACTGTTTTTT	.	few	TRBV30	TRBJ1-4
CASSLTGNTGELFF	TGTGCCAGCAGCTTAACAGGGAACACCGGGGAGCTGTTTTTT	.	.	TRBV7-8	TRBJ2-2
CASNPGSSYEQYF	TGTGCCAGCAACCCGGGGAGCTCCTACGAGCAGTACTTC	.	.	TRBV6-6	TRBJ2-7
CASSLSHGANVLTF	TGTGCCAGCAGCTTATCACACGGGGCCAACGTCCTGACTTTC	.	few	TRBV7-7	TRBJ2-6
CASSLASPGLNTEAFF	TGTGCCAGCAGCTTAGCTAGTCCGGGATTGAACACTGAAGCTTTCTTT	.	few	TRBV7-6	TRBJ1-1
CASSGLAGGSSYEQYF	TGTGCCAGCAGCGGACTAGCGGGCGGGAGCTCCTACGAGCAGTACTTC	TRBD2	.	TRBV14	TRBJ2-7
CAISTGPTETQYF	TGTGCCATCAGTACGGGCCCAACGGAGACCCAGTACTTC	.	.	TRBV10-3	TRBJ2-5
CASSPRTGDNSPLHF	TGTGCCAGCTCACCAAGGACAGGGGATAATTCACCCCTCCACTTT	TRBD1	.	TRBV18	TRBJ1-6
CASSLGIIRGNTEAFF	TGTGCCAGTAGTCTGGGAATCATTCGGGGGAACACTGAAGCTTTCTTT	.	.	TRBV19	TRBJ1-1
CASSFGTGPGYEQYF	TGTGCCAGCAGTTTTGGGACAGGGCCGGGCTACGAGCAGTACTTC	TRBD1	.	TRBV28	TRBJ2-7
CASSLGAGVYEQYF	TGCGCCAGCAGCTTGGGCGCAGGGGTCTACGAGCAGTACTTC	.	.	TRBV5-1	TRBJ2-7
CASSLPGLANEQFF	TGTGCCAGCAGCTTACCCGGACTGGCGAATGAGCAGTTCTTC	.	few	TRBV7-9	TRBJ2-1
CASSESAQSSYEQYF	TGTGCCAGCAGTGAATCGGCGCAGAGCTCCTACGAGCAGTACTTC	.	few	TRBV6-1	TRBJ2-7